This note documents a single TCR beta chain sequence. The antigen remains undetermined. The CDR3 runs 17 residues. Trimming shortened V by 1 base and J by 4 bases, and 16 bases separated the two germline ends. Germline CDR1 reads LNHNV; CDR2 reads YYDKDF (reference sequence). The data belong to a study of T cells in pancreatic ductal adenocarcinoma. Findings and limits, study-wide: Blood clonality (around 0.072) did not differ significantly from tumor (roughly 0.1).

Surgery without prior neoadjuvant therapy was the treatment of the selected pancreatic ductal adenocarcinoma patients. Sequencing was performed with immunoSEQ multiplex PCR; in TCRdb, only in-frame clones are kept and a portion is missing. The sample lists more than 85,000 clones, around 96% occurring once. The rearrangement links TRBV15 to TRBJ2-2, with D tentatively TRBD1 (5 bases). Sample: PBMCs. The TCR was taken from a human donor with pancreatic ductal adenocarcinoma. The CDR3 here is CATSRVGGWQGTGELFF. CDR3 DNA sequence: TGTGCCACCAGCAGAGTTGGCGGTTGGCAGGGCACCGGGGAGCTGTTTTTT.